This TCR beta chain was identified during a study of cytotoxic CD8 clonotypes in ibrutinib-treated CLL. The overall study: After a median of about 70 months, some 14 patients stayed remitted and approximately twelve progressed; responses had been partial in around 24 and complete in 2. A mean of approximately 260,000 productive templates and approximately 100,000 productive rearrangements was obtained per sample.

This clone showed up just once. This specimen includes other DNA sequences encoding the same CDR3. The length of the CDR3 is 9 residues. V lost 4 bases, J lost 3 bases, and 1 base lay in between. Per germline, CDR1 DFQATT and CDR2 SNEGSKA (reference sequence). Assay: immunoSEQ multiplex PCR; the TCRdb copy retains only in-frame clones and omits some. Found here are hundreds of thousands of clones, less than 75% of them singletons; the top ten hold 15%. This specimen was PBMCs, taken after 24 months of ibrutinib treatment. The receptor was derived from a human donor with chronic lymphocytic leukemia. The chain links TRBV20-1 to TRBJ2-7, with D unclear. For the CDR3, the DNA is TGCAGTGCTAACTACGAGCAGTACTTC. Translating gives CSANYEQYF.